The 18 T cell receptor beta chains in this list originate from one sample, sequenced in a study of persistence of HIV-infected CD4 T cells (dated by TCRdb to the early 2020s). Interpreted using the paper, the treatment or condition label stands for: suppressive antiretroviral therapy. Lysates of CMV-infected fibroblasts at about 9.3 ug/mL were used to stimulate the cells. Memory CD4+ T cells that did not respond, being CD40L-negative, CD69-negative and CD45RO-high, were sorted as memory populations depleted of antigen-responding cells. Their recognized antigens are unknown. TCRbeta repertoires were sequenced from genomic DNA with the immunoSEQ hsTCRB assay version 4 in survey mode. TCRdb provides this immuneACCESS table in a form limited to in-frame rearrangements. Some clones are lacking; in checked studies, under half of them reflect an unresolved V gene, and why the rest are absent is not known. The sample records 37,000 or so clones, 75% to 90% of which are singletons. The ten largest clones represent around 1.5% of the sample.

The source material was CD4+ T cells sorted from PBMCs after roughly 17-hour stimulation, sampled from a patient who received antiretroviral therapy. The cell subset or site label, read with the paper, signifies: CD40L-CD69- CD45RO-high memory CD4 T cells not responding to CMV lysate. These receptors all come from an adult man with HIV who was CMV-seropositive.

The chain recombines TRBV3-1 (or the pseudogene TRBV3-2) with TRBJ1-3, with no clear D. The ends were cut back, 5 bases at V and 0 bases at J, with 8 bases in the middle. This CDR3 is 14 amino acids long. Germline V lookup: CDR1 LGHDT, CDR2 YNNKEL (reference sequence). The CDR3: CASSYKNSGNTIYF. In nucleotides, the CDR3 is TGTGCCAGCAGCTACAAGAACTCTGGAAACACCATATATTTT.

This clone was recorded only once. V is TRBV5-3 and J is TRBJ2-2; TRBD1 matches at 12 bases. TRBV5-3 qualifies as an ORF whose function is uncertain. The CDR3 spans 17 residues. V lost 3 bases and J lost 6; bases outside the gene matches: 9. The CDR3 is CARSSGTGGWKAGELFF. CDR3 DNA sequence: TGTGCCAGAAGCTCCGGGACAGGGGGCTGGAAAGCCGGGGAGCTGTTTTTT.

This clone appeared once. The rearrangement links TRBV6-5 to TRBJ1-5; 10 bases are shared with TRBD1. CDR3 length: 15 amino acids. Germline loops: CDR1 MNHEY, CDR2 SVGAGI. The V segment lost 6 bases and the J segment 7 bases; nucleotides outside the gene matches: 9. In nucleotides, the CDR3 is TGTGCCAGCAGCCGACAGGGGGCGTTAGGGCAGCCCCAGCATTTT. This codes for CASSRQGALGQPQHF.

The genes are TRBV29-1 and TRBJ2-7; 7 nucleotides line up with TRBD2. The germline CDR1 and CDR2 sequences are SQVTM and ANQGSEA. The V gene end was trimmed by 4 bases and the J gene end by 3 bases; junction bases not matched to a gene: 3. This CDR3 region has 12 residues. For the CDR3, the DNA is TGCAGCGTTGGTAGGACTAGCTACGAGCAGTACTTC. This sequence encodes CSVGRTSYEQYF.

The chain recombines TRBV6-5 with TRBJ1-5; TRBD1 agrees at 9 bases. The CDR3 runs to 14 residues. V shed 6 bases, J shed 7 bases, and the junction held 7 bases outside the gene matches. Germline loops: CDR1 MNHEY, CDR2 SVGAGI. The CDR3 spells CASSAGTGIQPQHF. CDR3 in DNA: TGTGCCAGCAGCGCAGGGACAGGGATCCAGCCCCAGCATTTT.

CDR3 in DNA: TGTGCCAGCAGCTCGGGGGCTTGGGGGAACACTGAAGCTTTCTTT. It encodes CASSSGAWGNTEAFF. The chain has TRBV4-2 and TRBJ1-1; D perhaps matches TRBD1 (6 bases). Germline loops: CDR1 LGHNA, CDR2 YNFKEQ. The CDR3 consists of 15 residues. Trimming removed 5 bases from V and 1 base from J, with 14 bases in between.

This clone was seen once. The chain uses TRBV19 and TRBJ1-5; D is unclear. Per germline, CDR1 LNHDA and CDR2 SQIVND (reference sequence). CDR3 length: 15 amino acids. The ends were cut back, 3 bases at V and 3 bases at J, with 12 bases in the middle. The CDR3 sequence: CASSITFGPNQPQHF. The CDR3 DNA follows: TGTGCCAGTAGTATCACTTTCGGCCCCAATCAGCCCCAGCATTTT.

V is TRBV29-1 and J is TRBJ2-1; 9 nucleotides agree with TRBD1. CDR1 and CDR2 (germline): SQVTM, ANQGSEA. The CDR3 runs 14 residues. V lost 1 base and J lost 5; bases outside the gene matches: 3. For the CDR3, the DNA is TGCAGCGTTGAAGCAGGGACAGGGCACAATGAGCAGTTCTTC. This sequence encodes CSVEAGTGHNEQFF.

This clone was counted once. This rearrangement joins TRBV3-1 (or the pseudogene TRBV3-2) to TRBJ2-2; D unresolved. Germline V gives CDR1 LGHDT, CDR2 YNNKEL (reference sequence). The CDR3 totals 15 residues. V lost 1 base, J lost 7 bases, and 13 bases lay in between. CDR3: CASSQVSGVNGELFF. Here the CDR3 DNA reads TGTGCCAGCAGCCAAGTTTCTGGGGTCAACGGGGAGCTGTTTTTT.

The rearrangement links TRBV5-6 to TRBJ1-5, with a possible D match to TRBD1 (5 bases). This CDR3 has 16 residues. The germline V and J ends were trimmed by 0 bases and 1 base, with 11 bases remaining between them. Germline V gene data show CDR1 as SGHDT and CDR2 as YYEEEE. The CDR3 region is CASSLAGMTSNQPQHF. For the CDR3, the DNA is TGTGCCAGCAGCTTGGCAGGGATGACGAGCAATCAGCCCCAGCATTTT.

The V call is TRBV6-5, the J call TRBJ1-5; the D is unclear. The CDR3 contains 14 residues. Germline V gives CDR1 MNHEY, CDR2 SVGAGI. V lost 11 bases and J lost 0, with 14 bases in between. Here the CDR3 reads CARPLPYSNQPQHF. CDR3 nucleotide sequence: TGTGCCCGCCCCCTTCCCTATAGCAATCAGCCCCAGCATTTT.

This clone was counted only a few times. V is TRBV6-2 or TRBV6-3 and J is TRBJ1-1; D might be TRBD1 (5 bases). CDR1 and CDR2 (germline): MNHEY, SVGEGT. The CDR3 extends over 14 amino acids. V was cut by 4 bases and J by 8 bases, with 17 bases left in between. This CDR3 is CASSSPWGEKEAFF. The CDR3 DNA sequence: TGTGCCAGCAGTTCCCCCTGGGGCGAAAAGGAAGCTTTCTTT.

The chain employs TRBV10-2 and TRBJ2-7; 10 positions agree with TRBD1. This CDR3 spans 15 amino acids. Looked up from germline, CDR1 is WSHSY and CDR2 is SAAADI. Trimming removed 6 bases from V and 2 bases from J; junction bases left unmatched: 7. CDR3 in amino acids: CASRKPGQGTYEQYF. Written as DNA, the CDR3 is TGCGCCAGCAGGAAACCGGGACAGGGGACCTACGAGCAGTACTTC.

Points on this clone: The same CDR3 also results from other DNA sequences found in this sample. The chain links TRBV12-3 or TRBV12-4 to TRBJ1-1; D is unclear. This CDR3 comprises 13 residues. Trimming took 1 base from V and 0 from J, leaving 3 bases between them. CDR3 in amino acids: CASSLGVNTEAFF. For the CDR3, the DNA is TGTGCCAGCAGTTTAGGGGTGAACACTGAAGCTTTCTTT.

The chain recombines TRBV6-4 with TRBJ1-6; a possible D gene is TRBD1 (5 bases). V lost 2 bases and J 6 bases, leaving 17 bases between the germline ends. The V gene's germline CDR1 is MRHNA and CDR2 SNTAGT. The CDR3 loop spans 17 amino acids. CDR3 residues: CASSDRPAEGSNSPLHF. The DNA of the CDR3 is TGTGCCAGCAGTGACAGGCCCGCGGAGGGGAGTAATTCACCCCTCCACTTT.

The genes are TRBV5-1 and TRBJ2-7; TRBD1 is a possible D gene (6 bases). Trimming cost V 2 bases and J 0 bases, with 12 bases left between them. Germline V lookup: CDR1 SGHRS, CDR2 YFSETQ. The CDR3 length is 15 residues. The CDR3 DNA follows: TGCGCCAGCAGCTTAAAATTGGACAGCTCCTACGAGCAGTACTTC. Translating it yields CASSLKLDSSYEQYF.

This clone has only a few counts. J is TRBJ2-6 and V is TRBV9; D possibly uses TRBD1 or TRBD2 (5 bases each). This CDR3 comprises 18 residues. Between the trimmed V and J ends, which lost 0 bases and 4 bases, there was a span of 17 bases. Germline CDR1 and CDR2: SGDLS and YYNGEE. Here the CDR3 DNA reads TGTGCCAGCAGCGTAGGCTTCAGAGGGACCCCCGGGGCCAACGTCCTGACTTTC. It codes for CASSVGFRGTPGANVLTF.

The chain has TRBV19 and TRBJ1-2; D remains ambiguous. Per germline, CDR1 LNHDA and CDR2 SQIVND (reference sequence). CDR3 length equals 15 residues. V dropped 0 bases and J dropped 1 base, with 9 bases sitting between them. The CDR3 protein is CASSIDSRRNYGYTF. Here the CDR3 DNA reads TGTGCCAGTAGTATAGACTCCCGACGTAACTATGGCTACACCTTC. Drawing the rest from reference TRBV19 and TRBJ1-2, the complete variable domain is DGGITQSPKYLFRKEGQNVTLSCEQNLNHDAMYWYRQDPGQGLRLIYYSQIVNDFQKGDIAEGYSVSREKKESFPLTVTSAQKNPTAFYLCASSIDSRRNYGYTFGSGTRLTVV.